The 20 T cell receptor beta chains given below trace back to one sample, sequenced in a study of T cell changes during pregnancy in multiple sclerosis. The assay was immunoSEQ multiplex PCR, and TCRdb's table has in-frame clones only and misses some. Of roughly 54,000 clones detected, 92% appear once; the ten largest clones hold about 0.64%. Specimen: CD4+ T cells from peripheral blood mononuclear cells, collected after pregnancy. The receptor source for this set is a female donor with multiple sclerosis, enrolled in a pregnancy study.

V usage is TRBV7-2 and J usage is TRBJ2-2; tentatively, D is TRBD2 (6 bases). The V and J ends lost 10 bases and 6 bases respectively, with 18 bases between them. This CDR3 comprises 14 residues. The V gene's germline CDR1 is SGHTA and CDR2 FQGNSA. CDR3 nucleotides: TGTGCCACCAGACGGAGGGGAGTCGCCGGGGAGCTGTTTTTT. As protein: CATRRRGVAGELFF.

The chain has TRBV18 and TRBJ2-3, with D possibly being TRBD2 (5 bases). V was trimmed by 6 bases and J by 2 bases, leaving 18 bases between them. Germline CDR1 is KGHSH and CDR2 is LQKENI. This CDR3 comprises 16 residues. The CDR3 region is CASSHLKGRDTDTQYF. Here the CDR3 DNA reads TGTGCCAGCTCCCATCTAAAAGGACGGGACACAGATACGCAGTATTTT.

V and J are TRBV5-6 and TRBJ2-3, with 11 bases that match TRBD1. V shed 3 bases and J 2 bases; nucleotides not matched to a gene: 2. CDR1 SGHDT and CDR2 YYEEEE come from the germline V gene. There are 15 residues in the CDR3. The CDR3 nucleotides read TGTGCCAGCAGCTCGGACAGGGGGCTCACAGATACGCAGTATTTT. It yields the protein CASSSDRGLTDTQYF.

The rearrangement uses TRBV6-6 and TRBJ2-2; TRBD2 matches at 7 bases. The CDR3 length is 15 residues. Per germline, CDR1 MNHNY and CDR2 SVGAGI (reference sequence). The junction had 8 bases not matched to a gene; V was cut back by 8 bases and J by 2 bases. Here the CDR3 DNA reads TGTGCCAGCGCCTTGGGGGGGGTTAACACCGGGGAGCTGTTTTTT. Amino acids: CASALGGVNTGELFF.

The chain joins TRBV29-1 to TRBJ2-7; D perhaps matches TRBD2 (5 bases). The CDR3 contains 12 residues. The germline V gene encodes CDR1 SQVTM and CDR2 ANQGSEA. The germline V and J ends were trimmed by 3 bases and 3 bases, with 9 bases remaining between them. DNA of the CDR3: TGCAGCGTTGAGGTCGGGAACTACGAGCAGTACTTC. Protein: CSVEVGNYEQYF.

This chain links TRBV5-6 with TRBJ2-3, with D possibly TRBD2 on 7 matching bases. In germline, CDR1 is SGHDT, CDR2 YYEEEE. Trimming stripped 3 bases from V and 3 bases from J, with 14 bases between. The CDR3 loop spans 15 amino acids. The DNA for the CDR3 is TGTGCCAGCAGCTCGGTGGGGGGGGCGACAGATACGCAGTATTTT. It encodes CASSSVGGATDTQYF.

The chain joins TRBV5-4 to TRBJ1-6, with 9 bases identical to TRBD1. Germline V lookup: CDR1 SGHNT, CDR2 YYREEE (reference sequence). CDR3 size: 13 residues. Germline trimming cut 6 bases from V and 10 bases from J; bases unmatched to any gene: 5. The CDR3 DNA is TGTGCCAGCATGGGACAGGGTCGGTCACCCCTCCACTTT. This gives the protein CASMGQGRSPLHF.

The genes are TRBV6-5 and TRBJ2-7; a possible D gene is TRBD1 (6 bases). Germline-derived CDR1 and CDR2 are MNHEY and SVGAGI. V was trimmed by 6 bases and J by 2 bases, leaving 11 bases between them. The CDR3 is 13 amino acids. CDR3: CASRSRGPYEQYF. Here the CDR3 DNA reads TGTGCCAGCAGGAGCAGGGGACCCTACGAGCAGTACTTC.

The chain uses TRBV6-4 and TRBJ1-2; possibly TRBD1 for D (6 bases). The CDR3 loop spans 14 amino acids. V shed 4 bases and J shed 5 bases, with 14 bases lying between them. The germline V gene has CDR1 MRHNA and CDR2 SNTAGT. The CDR3 protein is CASSGGPGTYGYTF. DNA of the CDR3: TGTGCCAGCAGTGGTGGACCCGGGACATATGGCTACACCTTC.

The V and J genes are TRBV2 and TRBJ1-1, with unresolved D. Germline values: CDR1 SNHLY, CDR2 FYNNEI. The length of the CDR3 is 13 residues. Between the trimmed V and J ends, which lost 11 bases and 1 base, there was a span of 14 bases. CDR3 bases: TGTGCCCTGAGGAGATATGGGAACACTGAAGCTTTCTTT. This encodes CALRRYGNTEAFF.

The chain carries TRBV21-1 and TRBJ2-1; TRBD1, the D gene given by the table, was not confirmed from the DNA. TRBV21-1 is a pseudogene locus. The CDR3 runs 19 residues. The DNA of the CDR3 is TGTGCCAGCAGCAAAGCGCCCTTGGGACAGTACTACTCCTACAATGAGCAGTTCTTC. Its protein is CASSKAPLGQYYSYNEQFF.

The chain recombines TRBV10-3 with TRBJ2-7; 12 bases agree with TRBD2. Germline values: CDR1 ENHRY, CDR2 SYGVKD. The length of the CDR3 is 16 residues. Losses at the gene ends were 8 bases for V and 4 bases for J; bases not matched to a gene: 12. CDR3 in amino acids: CAIVASGGAMMYEQYF. CDR3 sequence (DNA): TGTGCCATCGTAGCTAGCGGGGGGGCCATGATGTACGAGCAGTACTTC.

The chain recombines TRBV2 with TRBJ1-5; a possible D gene is TRBD1 (6 bases). Between the trimmed V and J ends, which lost 4 bases and 6 bases, there was a span of 16 bases. Germline lookup yields CDR1 SNHLY and CDR2 FYNNEI. This CDR3 spans 15 amino acids. CDR3: CASSGPQGGSQPQHF. In DNA form, the CDR3 reads TGTGCCAGCAGTGGACCACAGGGCGGTAGTCAGCCCCAGCATTTT.

The genes are TRBV30 and TRBJ2-5, with 8 bases that match TRBD2. Looked up from germline, CDR1 is GTSNPN and CDR2 is SVGIG (reference sequence). This CDR3 spans 14 amino acids. Unmatched junction bases numbered 11, after V lost 6 bases and J lost 5 bases. The CDR3 sequence is CACQRERGFETQYF. CDR3 in DNA: TGTGCCTGCCAAAGAGAGCGGGGGTTTGAGACCCAGTACTTC.

The chain employs TRBV27 and TRBJ1-1; tentative D call: TRBD1 (5 bases). Germline V gives CDR1 MNHEY, CDR2 SMNVEV (reference sequence). The ends were cut back, 3 bases at V and 0 bases at J, with 11 bases in the middle. The CDR3 totals 15 residues. This chain's CDR3 is CASSFRGSLNTEAFF. In nucleotides, the CDR3 is TGTGCCAGCAGTTTTAGGGGCAGTCTGAACACTGAAGCTTTCTTT.

For the CDR3, the DNA is TGTGCCAGCAGCCGGGACAGGAGCTCCTACAATGAGCAGTTCTTC. Its translation: CASSRDRSSYNEQFF. The chain is built from TRBV5-4 and TRBJ2-1, with 8 positions matching TRBD1. The CDR3 covers 15 residues. Germline values: CDR1 SGHNT, CDR2 YYREEE (reference sequence). Trimming cost V 4 bases and J 0 bases; bases outside gene matches: 3.

The chain combines TRBV5-6 with TRBJ1-5; D gene uncertain. The CDR3 length is 16 residues. V gave up 1 base and J gave up 0 bases, with 11 bases separating them. Germline V CDR1 and CDR2: SGHDT, YYEEEE. The CDR3 sequence: CASSLRTAYSNQPQHF. The CDR3 DNA sequence: TGTGCCAGCAGCTTGAGAACAGCCTATAGCAATCAGCCCCAGCATTTT.

This sequence joins TRBV6-6 and TRBJ1-2, with 8 bases that match TRBD1. V was clipped by 5 bases and J by 5 bases; unmatched bases: 4. CDR3 length: 13 amino acids. CDR1 is MNHNY and CDR2 is SVGAGI in the germline V gene (reference sequence). CDR3 region: CASSPQGGYGYTF. The CDR3 DNA reads as TGTGCCAGCAGTCCACAGGGGGGTTATGGCTACACCTTC.

This rearrangement joins TRBV9 to TRBJ1-4; the D is unclear. Deletions cut 0 bases from V and 4 bases from J, with 7 bases between. The CDR3 contains 14 residues. Germline V lookup: CDR1 SGDLS, CDR2 YYNGEE. The DNA for the CDR3 is TGTGCCAGCAGCGTAGCCGGGAATAATGAAAAACTGTTTTTT. It translates to CASSVAGNNEKLFF.

The chain joins TRBV7-2 to TRBJ1-3; TRBD1 might be the D (5 bases). Trimming removed 2 bases at V and 3 bases at J, with 14 bases between. The CDR3 sequence is 16 residues long. Germline V gene data show CDR1 as SGHTA and CDR2 as FQGNSA. For the CDR3, the DNA is TGTGCCAGCAGCTTATCCTCCAGGGTGGATGGAAACACCATATATTTT. This encodes CASSLSSRVDGNTIYF. The complete variable domain, with remaining parts taken from reference TRBV7-2 and TRBJ1-3, reads GAGVSQSPSNKVTEKGKDVELRCDPISGHTALYWYRQSLGQGLEFLIYFQGNSAPDKSGLPSDRFSAERTGGSVSTLTIQRTQQEDSAVYLCASSLSSRVDGNTIYFGEGSWLTVV.